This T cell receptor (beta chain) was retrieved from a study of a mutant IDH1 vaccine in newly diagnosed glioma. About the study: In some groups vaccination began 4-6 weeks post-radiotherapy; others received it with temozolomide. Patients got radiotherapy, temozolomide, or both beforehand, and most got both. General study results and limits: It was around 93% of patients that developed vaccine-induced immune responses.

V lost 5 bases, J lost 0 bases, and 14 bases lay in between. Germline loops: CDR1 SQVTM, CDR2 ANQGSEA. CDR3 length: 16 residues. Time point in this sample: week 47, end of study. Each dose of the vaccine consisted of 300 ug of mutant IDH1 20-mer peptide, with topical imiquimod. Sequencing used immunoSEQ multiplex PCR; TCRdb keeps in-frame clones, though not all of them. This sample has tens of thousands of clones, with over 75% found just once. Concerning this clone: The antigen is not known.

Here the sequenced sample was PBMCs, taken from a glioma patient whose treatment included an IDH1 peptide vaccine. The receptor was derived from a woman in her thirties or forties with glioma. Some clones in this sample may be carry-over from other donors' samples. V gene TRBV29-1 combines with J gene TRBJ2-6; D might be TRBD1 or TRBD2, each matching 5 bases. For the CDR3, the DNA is TGCAGCGTTCTTGGGGCCGGGACCTCTGGGGCCAACGTCCTGACTTTC. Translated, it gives CSVLGAGTSGANVLTF.